These T cell receptor beta chains were read from a single sample in a study of shared clonotypes between healthy human individuals. This table comes from immunoSEQ multiplex PCR, and its TCRdb copy is limited to in-frame clones, with some not included. The sample yields 2,500,000 or so clones, approximately 90% seen once. The sample was naive CD4+ T cells sorted from blood. These receptors originate from a man aged 18 to 30 in good health. The CDR3 runs from the conserved cysteine through the conserved F or W. The order of the fields is V gene, CDR3 protein.

>TRBV6-1
CASSSRGWNTEAFF
>TRBV20-1
CSANFYGYTF
>TRBV15
CATSLLGGAYNEQFF
>TRBV6-6
CASSTSTGTGVGGYTF
>TRBV5-1
CASSLRGENTEAFF
>TRBV11-2
CASSLGAGGDTDTQYF
>TRBV19
CASSNQGSEKLFF
>TRBV20-1
CSARDGETQYF
>TRBV11-2
CASSSRQGNEQFF
>TRBV5-1
CASSLDPFGGQEGTQYF
>TRBV10-3
CAIGLAGGAGNEQFF
>TRBV29-1
CSGGTSGKETQYF
>TRBV2
CASEAAGGKREQYF
>TRBV11-1
CASSSPGQYFSGNTIYF
>TRBV6-5
CASSRGRHTDTQYF
>TRBV6-1
CASGASIVNQPQHF
>TRBV7-2
CASSLDSGTDTQYF
>TRBV4-1
CASSLYWGDGYTF
>TRBV2
CASSDSSGSYEQYF
>TRBV28
CASSLYLGEQFF
>TRBV5-5
CASSHGTSGSPRGYEQYF
>TRBV12-5
CASSESVALSSYNEQFF
>TRBV19
CASSMGRGAQETQYF
>TRBV29-1
CSVAASYSNQPQHF
>TRBV7-2
CASSVGKSPLHF
>TRBV7-9
CASSLSPSPLHF